This T cell receptor beta chain was sequenced during a study of T cells in Graves' hyperthyroidism and ophthalmopathy. Isolation of PBMCs was performed on about 10 ml fresh peripheral blood. What was amplified from RNA transcripts were TCR beta CDR3 regions. The HTBI primer set served for first-round RT-PCR of the TCR CDR3. MiXCR, applied by TCRdb to the multiplex PCR reads, yields one record per CDR3 protein. The data show about 260,000 distinct CDR3 sequences, around 20% seen once. CDR3 size: 14 residues. The germline V gene has CDR1 SGHRS and CDR2 YFSETQ. V was pared by 1 base and J by 5 bases, with 12 bases between. Turning to this clonotype: Its antigen remains unknown.

Study findings and constraints: The majority of expanded thyroid clonotypes above 0.001 also appeared in blood. In simple terms, a model built on 13 V-J features told ophthalmopathy apart from stable hyperthyroidism.

This sequence joins TRBV5-1 and TRBJ2-5; D ambiguous. Material for sequencing was blood. The TCR comes from a man younger than 40 with Graves' ophthalmopathy. CDR3 sequence reads: CASSLSESEETQYF. In nucleotides, the CDR3 is TGCGCCAGCAGCTTGTCAGAGTCGGAGGAGACCCAGTACTTC.